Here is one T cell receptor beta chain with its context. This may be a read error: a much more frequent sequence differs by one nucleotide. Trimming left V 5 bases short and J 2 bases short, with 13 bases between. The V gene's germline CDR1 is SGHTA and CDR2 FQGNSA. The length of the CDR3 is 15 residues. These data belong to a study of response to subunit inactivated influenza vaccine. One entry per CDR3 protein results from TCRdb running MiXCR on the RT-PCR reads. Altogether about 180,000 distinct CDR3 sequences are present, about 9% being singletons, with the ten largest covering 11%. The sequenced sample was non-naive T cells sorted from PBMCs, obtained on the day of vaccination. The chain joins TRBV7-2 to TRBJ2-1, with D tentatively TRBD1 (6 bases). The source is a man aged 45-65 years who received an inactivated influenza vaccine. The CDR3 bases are TGTGCCAGCAGCAAAAGTACAGGGACCTACAATGAGCAGTTCTTC. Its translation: CASSKSTGTYNEQFF.